This TCR beta chain was sequenced in a study of blood T cell repertoires in COVID-19 (dated by TCRdb to 2020 to 2021). For context, the study as a whole: Samples from collaborators originated in the United States, Italy and Spain and spanned both the acute and convalescent phases of COVID-19. The prospective study material was composed of cDNA or gDNA derived from T cells, B-cell-depleted T cells, or PBMCs. Deeply sampled blood TCRbeta repertoires from subjects exposed to, actively infected with, or recovered from COVID-19 were included in the dataset. The repertoires were made available in a free public database intended to serve as a resource for research on the immune response to SARS-CoV-2. Samples were obtained from the ongoing ImmuneRACE study (first 160 participants) and from approximately 1,200 subjects provided by 6 global collaborators. Nearly every sample came with metadata listing a de-identified subject ID, COVID-19 status, age in years and sex. Where available, HLA class I and class II types were obtained from metadata supplied by the sample provider rather than from assay-based typing. Broad study findings and their caveats: How much clinical and demographic metadata was included differed by source and by participant, and the metadata was provided uncurated.

From cysteine to phenylalanine, the CDR3 is 14 amino acids long. CDR3 DNA only is kept here, 42 bases in frame from base 1. Trimming takes 3 bases from V and 2 bases from J, and the germline ends sit 10 bases apart. The germline V gene (reference sequence) sets CDR1 to SGHNT and CDR2 to YYREEE. Whole blood was collected in K2EDTA tubes by collaborating institutions according to the institutions' own protocols. For TCRbeta analysis, collaborator samples were shipped as frozen whole blood, as isolated PBMCs, or as DNA extracted from either sample type. TCRbeta CDR3 regions were amplified from genomic DNA using the immunoSEQ Assay, a bias-controlled multiplex PCR. In the authors' own workflow: The number of nucleated cells in each sample was estimated by amplification of reference gene primers within the assay. To quantify the absolute abundance of each unique TCRbeta CDR3 rearrangement, sequence reads were collapsed and filtered. For each sample, productive Simpson clonality was calculated as the square root of Simpson's diversity index across productive rearrangements. Held by TCRdb, this immuneACCESS table contains in-frame sequences only and omits some clones. Under half of the omission traces to an unresolved V gene where checked; the cause of the rest is unknown. V and J calls and clone size follow that table, whereas D and trimming were derived from the DNA. For this sample the table gives under 55,000 clones, of which about 90% were detected only once. The ten largest clones represent about 9.1% of the sample.

A remark on this clone: The antigen it binds to is not known. Qualities for individual bases were not recorded, and no much larger clone is one base off.

This sequence originates from a woman older than 75 with active COVID-19. Specimen: peripheral blood. Recombination joined TRBV5-4 with TRBJ2-3, with no reliable assignment of the D segment. DNA sequence: TGTGCCAGCAGCTCCAGGATCCCCACAGATACGCAGTATTTT. Its amino acids are CASSSRIPTDTQYF.